The 15 T cell receptor beta chains below come from one sample, sequenced in a study of T cells expressing NK-cell markers. TCRdb re-called the 5' RACE reads and catalogs CDR3 proteins one per entry, DNA excluded. The listing records a few hundred thousand distinct CDR3 sequences. Sequencing input: blood T cells: a sorted CD56 or NKG2C T cell subset, CD4+ or CD8+ T cells, or bulk PBMC T cells (not recorded which). These receptors came from a woman aged 50 to 60 in good health.

The chain uses TRBV7-6 and TRBJ2-1; lacking DNA, the TRBD2 call made by TCRdb goes unchecked. The CDR3 runs to 15 residues. The germline V gene has CDR1 SGHVS and CDR2 FNYEAQ. The CDR3 loop reads CASSSLGLAGDLEFF.

This chain's CDR3 is CATSRVGTVPNYGYTF. V and J are TRBV15 and TRBJ1-2; the TCRdb call, TRBD1, lacks DNA for checking. This CDR3 comprises 16 residues. Per the germline V gene, CDR1 is LNHNV and CDR2 is YYDKDF (reference sequence).

The chain has TRBV5-1 and TRBJ1-1; TCRdb calls TRBD1, which cannot be checked without DNA. The CDR3 runs to 14 residues. Germline V lookup: CDR1 SGHRS, CDR2 YFSETQ. Here the CDR3 reads CASKLSGGNTEAFF. Filled out from reference TRBV5-1 and TRBJ1-1, the complete variable domain reads KAGVTQTPRYLIKTRGQQVTLSCSPISGHRSVSWYQQTPGQGLQFLFEYFSETQRNKGNFPGRFSGRQFSNSRSEMNVSTLELGDSALYLCASKLSGGNTEAFFGQGTRLTVV.

The V and J genes are TRBV3-1 and TRBJ2-1; the D call from TCRdb, TRBD1, cannot be confirmed without DNA. The CDR3 has 15 amino acids. CDR1 and CDR2 (germline): LGHDT, YNNKEL (reference sequence). The CDR3 spells CASSLLSGHYNEQFF.

The V gene is TRBV12-3 or TRBV12-4, the J gene TRBJ1-6; TCRdb picks TRBD1, but there is no DNA to check that call. This CDR3 region has 16 residues. CDR3: CASSPTQDSFGGSLHF.

The rearrangement joins TRBV6-1 to TRBJ2-5; TCRdb gives TRBD2 as the D gene, but with no DNA this cannot be confirmed. Germline assignment: CDR1 MNHNS and CDR2 SASEGT. The CDR3 is 15 residues long. CDR3: CASSPGTSGRETQYF.

The chain links TRBV4-1 to TRBJ2-1; TCRdb proposes TRBD2, but this gene call is untestable without DNA. Germline V gene data show CDR1 as MGHRA and CDR2 as YSYEKL. There are 16 residues in the CDR3. This chain's CDR3 is CASSQELASGWNEQFF.

This chain's CDR3 is CASSLERSRIYEQYF. J is TRBJ2-7 and V is TRBV5-1. The germline gives CDR1 SGHRS, CDR2 YFSETQ. The CDR3 totals 15 residues.

This chain joins TRBV5-1 and TRBJ2-1; checking the TCRdb D call of TRBD1 is not possible without DNA. Germline V gene data show CDR1 as SGHRS and CDR2 as YFSETQ. The CDR3 is 16 residues long. The CDR3 loop reads CASKTTGALTYNEQFF.

The J gene is TRBJ2-5, the V gene TRBV4-1; TCRdb picks TRBD2, but there is no DNA to check that call. The CDR3 is made up of 18 amino acids. Germline CDR1 and CDR2: MGHRA and YSYEKL. The CDR3: CASSQTVSSGRGRKTQYF.

The genes are TRBV7-2 and TRBJ2-5; the D gene TCRdb calls, TRBD1, cannot be checked with no DNA. Germline CDR1 SGHTA, CDR2 FQGNSA. The CDR3 runs 15 residues. The CDR3 is CASSLRGSREETQYF.

The chain uses TRBV5-1 and TRBJ1-1; TCRdb picks TRBD1, but there is no DNA to check that call. Looked up from germline, CDR1 is SGHRS and CDR2 is YFSETQ. This CDR3 spans 12 amino acids. The CDR3 sequence is CASSLAGEWAFF.

This chain uses TRBV3-1 with TRBJ2-3; lacking DNA, the TRBD2 call made by TCRdb goes unchecked. From germline, CDR1 is LGHDT and CDR2 YNNKEL (reference sequence). The CDR3 has 18 amino acids. Here the CDR3 reads CASSQESRLAGSTDTQYF.

The chain's CDR3 is CASSNSGTPPKNIQYF. The rearrangement links TRBV9 to TRBJ2-4; absent DNA, TCRdb's TRBD2 call cannot be checked. This CDR3 contains 16 residues. Germline V gives CDR1 SGDLS, CDR2 YYNGEE.

The genes are TRBV12-3 or TRBV12-4 and TRBJ2-3; TCRdb picks TRBD2, but there is no DNA to check that call. This CDR3 contains 14 residues. CDR3 residues: CASSFRGSSNTQYF.